This TCR beta chain comes out of a study of PD-1 blockade in classical Hodgkin lymphoma. Comments on this clone: Its antigen remains unknown.

Using immunoSEQ multiplex PCR, the repertoire was profiled, and TCRdb retains in-frame clones only, with some absent. The table lists roughly 15,000 clones, 81% of them singletons, with roughly 24% in the top ten. Study conclusions and caveats: Complete responders showed a baseline diversity that resembled the diversity of newly diagnosed patients.

There was relapse after autologous stem cell transplantation in every patient, and there was variation in brentuximab vedotin exposure. CDR1 is MNHEY and CDR2 is SVGAGI in the germline V gene. CDR3 size: 14 residues. With 2 bases removed from V and 1 base from J, the gap between germline ends came to 8 bases. This sample comprised peripheral blood mononuclear cells (PBMCs), obtained at baseline. This chain joins TRBV6-5 and TRBJ1-1, with D possibly being TRBD1 (6 bases). The receptor was derived from a human donor with classical Hodgkin lymphoma. CDR3 protein: CASSYRGKNTEAFF. As DNA, the CDR3 is TGTGCCAGCAGTTACAGGGGGAAGAACACTGAAGCTTTCTTT.